This entry describes one T cell receptor (beta chain). The source of the sample is a study of blood T cell repertoires in COVID-19. At the level of the study: Sites in the United States, Italy and Spain provided acute and convalescent COVID-19 samples. Sources were T cells, B-cell-depleted T cells, or PBMCs; the material itself was cDNA or gDNA.

Sequencing was performed with immunoSEQ multiplex PCR; in TCRdb, only in-frame clones are kept and a portion is missing. The repertoire holds 250,000 or so clones, with roughly nine tenths as singletons. Germline V gives CDR1 GTSNPN, CDR2 SVGIG (reference sequence). The CDR3 runs 12 residues. This TCR derives from a man aged 18 to 29 with active or convalescent COVID-19. Source material: peripheral blood. This chain uses TRBV30 with TRBJ1-2, with D possibly TRBD1 on 6 matching bases. CDR3 amino acids: CASQGANYGYTF. CDR3 coding DNA: TGTGCATCACAGGGAGCTAACTATGGCTACACCTTC.